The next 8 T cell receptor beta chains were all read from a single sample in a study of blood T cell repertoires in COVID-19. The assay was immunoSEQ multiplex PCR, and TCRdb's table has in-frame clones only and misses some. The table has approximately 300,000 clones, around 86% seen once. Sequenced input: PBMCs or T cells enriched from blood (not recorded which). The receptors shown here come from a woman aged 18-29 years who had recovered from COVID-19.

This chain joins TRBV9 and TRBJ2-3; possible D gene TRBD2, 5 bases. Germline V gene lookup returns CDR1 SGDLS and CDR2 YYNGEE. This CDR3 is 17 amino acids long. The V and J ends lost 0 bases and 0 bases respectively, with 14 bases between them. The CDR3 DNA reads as TGTGCCAGCAGCGTAGGGGGAACGGGATTCAGCACAGATACGCAGTATTTT. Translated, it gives CASSVGGTGFSTDTQYF.

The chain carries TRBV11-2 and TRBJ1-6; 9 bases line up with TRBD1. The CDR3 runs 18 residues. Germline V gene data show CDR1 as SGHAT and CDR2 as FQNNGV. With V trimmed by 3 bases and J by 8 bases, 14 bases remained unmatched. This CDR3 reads CASSLVGQGPGRDSPLHF. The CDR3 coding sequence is TGTGCCAGCAGCTTGGTCGGACAGGGGCCGGGGCGTGATTCACCCCTCCACTTT.

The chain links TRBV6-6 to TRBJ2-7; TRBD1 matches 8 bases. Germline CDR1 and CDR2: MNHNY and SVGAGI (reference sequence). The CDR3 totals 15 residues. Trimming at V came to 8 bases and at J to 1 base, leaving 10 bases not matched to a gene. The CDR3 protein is CASGKGTGKSYEQYF. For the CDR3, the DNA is TGTGCCAGCGGAAAAGGGACAGGCAAATCCTACGAGCAGTACTTC.

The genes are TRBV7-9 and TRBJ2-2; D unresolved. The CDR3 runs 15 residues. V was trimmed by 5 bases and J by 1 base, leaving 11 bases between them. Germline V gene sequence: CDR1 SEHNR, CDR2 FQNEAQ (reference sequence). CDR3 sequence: CASSPNYGNTGELFF. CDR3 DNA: TGTGCCAGCAGCCCCAATTACGGGAACACCGGGGAGCTGTTTTTT.

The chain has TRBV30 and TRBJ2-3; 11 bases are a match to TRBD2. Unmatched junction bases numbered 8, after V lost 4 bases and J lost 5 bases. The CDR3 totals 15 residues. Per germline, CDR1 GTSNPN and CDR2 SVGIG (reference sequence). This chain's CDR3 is CAWTYSGGVGDTQYF. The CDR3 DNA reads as TGTGCCTGGACCTATAGCGGGGGGGTAGGAGATACGCAGTATTTT. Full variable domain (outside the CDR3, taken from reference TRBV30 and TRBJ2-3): SQTIHQWPATLVQPVGSPLSLECTVEGTSNPNLYWYRQAAGRGLQLLFYSVGIGQISSEVPQNLSASRPQDRQFILSSKKLLLSDSGFYLCAWTYSGGVGDTQYFGPGTRLTVL.

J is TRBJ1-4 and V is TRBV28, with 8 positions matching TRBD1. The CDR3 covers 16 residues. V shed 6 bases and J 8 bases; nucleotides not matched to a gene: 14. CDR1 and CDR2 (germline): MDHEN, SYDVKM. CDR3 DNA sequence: TGTGCCAGCAGGGAAGCCGCGCAGGGGGCGAACGAAAAACTGTTTTTT. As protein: CASREAAQGANEKLFF.

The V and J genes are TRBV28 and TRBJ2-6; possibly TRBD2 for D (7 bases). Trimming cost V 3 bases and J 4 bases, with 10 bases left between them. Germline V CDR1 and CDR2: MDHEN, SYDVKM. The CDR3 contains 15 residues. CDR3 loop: CASSLGGAGANVLTF. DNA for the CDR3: TGTGCCAGCAGTTTGGGGGGGGCCGGGGCCAACGTCCTGACTTTC.

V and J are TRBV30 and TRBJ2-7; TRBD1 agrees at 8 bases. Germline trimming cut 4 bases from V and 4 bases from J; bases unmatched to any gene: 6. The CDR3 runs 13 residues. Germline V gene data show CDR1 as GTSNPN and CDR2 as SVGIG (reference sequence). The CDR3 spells CAWISRGQYEQYF. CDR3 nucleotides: TGTGCCTGGATTAGCAGGGGGCAGTACGAGCAGTACTTC.